This T cell receptor (beta chain) was identified during a study of blood T cells in healthy people across ages. Trimming took 5 bases from V and 2 from J, leaving 13 bases between them. The CDR3 totals 14 residues. Extracted total RNA amounted to at least 6 micrograms for each sample. Sample-barcoded 5' priming and a J-beta primer mix drove a second PCR of roughly 6 to 12 cycles. TCRdb used MiXCR to reprocess the 5' RACE reads, holding one entry per CDR3 protein. The sample consists of about 670,000 distinct CDR3 sequences, roughly half of them appearing once. V and J are TRBV12-3 or TRBV12-4 and TRBJ2-7; the D gene could be TRBD1 or TRBD2 (6 bases each). Sequenced sample: blood. The sequence was collected from a woman aged 80 or older in good health. The CDR3 sequence is CASSPGGRAYEQYF. The CDR3 nucleotides are TGTGCCAGCAGTCCCGGGGGCCGGGCCTACGAGCAGTACTTC.